This entry lists 27 T cell receptor beta chains sequenced from one sample in a study of blood T cell repertoires in COVID-19. Using immunoSEQ multiplex PCR, the repertoire was profiled, and TCRdb retains in-frame clones only, with some absent. The sample holds 200,000 to 300,000 clones, approximately 83% seen once. Input material: peripheral blood. The receptors stem from an elderly woman with acute or convalescent COVID-19.

This chain connects TRBV14 to TRBJ1-3, with 9 bases identical to TRBD1. The V segment lost 3 bases and the J segment 6 bases; nucleotides outside the gene matches: 12. This CDR3 has 17 amino acids. The germline V gene has CDR1 SGHDN and CDR2 FVKESK. The CDR3 loop is CASSHRRDREIKNTIYF. The CDR3, as DNA: TGTGCCAGCAGCCACCGCCGGGACAGGGAAATCAAAAACACCATATATTTT.

Concerning this clone itself: The same CDR3 can be traced to other DNA sequences in this sample. The chain combines TRBV28 with TRBJ1-1; D remains unclear. The germline V and J ends were trimmed by 5 bases and 1 base, with 8 bases remaining between them. The germline V gene encodes CDR1 MDHEN and CDR2 SYDVKM. There are 13 residues in the CDR3. The CDR3 is CASSPPQNTEAFF. CDR3 coding DNA: TGTGCCAGCAGTCCGCCACAGAACACTGAAGCTTTCTTT.

CDR3 sequence (DNA): TGTGCCAGCAGCCGCGGAGGGAACACTGAAGCTTTCTTT. Translation gives CASSRGGNTEAFF. J is TRBJ1-1 and V is TRBV25-1, with unresolved D. Germline V CDR1 and CDR2: MGHDK, SYGVNS. CDR3 length equals 13 residues. Trimming took 6 bases from V and 1 from J, leaving 9 bases between them.

The gene calls are TRBV28 and TRBJ1-2; no clear D. This CDR3 has 13 residues. Germline CDR1 reads MDHEN; CDR2 reads SYDVKM. V was pared by 1 base and J by 1 base, with 4 bases between. As DNA, the CDR3 is TGTGCCAGCAGTTTATCGGTTAACTATGGCTACACCTTC. Its protein product is CASSLSVNYGYTF.

V is TRBV6-5 and J is TRBJ2-7, with D possibly matching TRBD2 (6 bases). V was pared by 6 bases and J by 7 bases, with 13 bases between. This CDR3 has 12 residues. Germline CDR1 reads MNHEY; CDR2 reads SVGAGI. CDR3 amino acids: CASSMIGGEQYF. CDR3 nucleotide sequence: TGTGCCAGCAGCATGATTGGGGGGGAGCAGTACTTC.

This chain uses TRBV3-1 (or the pseudogene TRBV3-2) with TRBJ1-2; tentatively, D is TRBD1 (5 bases). The germline V gene encodes CDR1 LGHDT and CDR2 YNNKEL (reference sequence). The V and J ends lost 1 base and 0 bases respectively, with 6 bases between them. CDR3 length: 14 residues. The CDR3 coding sequence is TGTGCCAGCAGCCAAGCGACAGCTAACTATGGCTACACCTTC. Translated: CASSQATANYGYTF.

DNA of the CDR3: TGTGCCAGCAGCGGTAGCGGGGCGGGGACCGGGGAGCTGTTTTTT. Amino acid sequence: CASSGSGAGTGELFF. The chain combines TRBV7-2 with TRBJ2-2, with TRBD2 matching 8 bases. Germline V gene lookup returns CDR1 SGHTA and CDR2 FQGNSA. The CDR3 length is 15 residues. Trimming removed 5 bases from V and 5 bases from J; junction bases left unmatched: 7.

The CDR3 DNA reads as TGTGCCAGCAGGACTGGCGGAATCGGGGGGCGTGAGACCCAGTACTTC. Encoded protein: CASRTGGIGGRETQYF. V is TRBV5-4 and J is TRBJ2-5, with D maybe TRBD2 (7 bases). V was trimmed by 5 bases and J by 5 bases, leaving 22 bases between them. The germline gives CDR1 SGHNT, CDR2 YYREEE (reference sequence). CDR3 size: 16 residues.

The rearrangement uses TRBV27 and TRBJ1-6; no firm D call. The CDR3 spans 15 residues. Trimming took off 2 bases at V and 0 bases at J, with 5 bases between the two ends. Germline V gene data show CDR1 as MNHEY and CDR2 as SMNVEV (reference sequence). The CDR3: CASSLRSSYNSPLHF. The CDR3 DNA is TGTGCCAGCAGTTTACGGTCCTCCTATAATTCACCCCTCCACTTT.

The rearrangement uses TRBV19 and TRBJ1-6; D gene unclear. V dropped 6 bases and J dropped 7 bases, with 10 bases sitting between them. Per the germline V gene, CDR1 is LNHDA and CDR2 is SQIVND (reference sequence). This CDR3 region has 13 residues. The CDR3 protein is CASRDDTNSPLHF. In nucleotides, the CDR3 is TGTGCCAGTAGAGATGACACAAATTCACCCCTCCACTTT.

The chain recombines TRBV18 with TRBJ2-7; D is possibly TRBD2 (6 bases). Trimming removed 2 bases at V and 2 bases at J, with 10 bases between. CDR3 length equals 14 residues. Germline CDR1 and CDR2: KGHSH and LQKENI. The CDR3 DNA is TGTGCCAGCTCACCAGGGAGGTTGACCTACGAGCAGTACTTC. It encodes CASSPGRLTYEQYF.

The chain employs TRBV5-4 and TRBJ2-5; maybe TRBD1 (6 bases). Germline V CDR1 and CDR2: SGHNT, YYREEE (reference sequence). Trimming took off 1 base at V and 4 bases at J, with 8 bases between the two ends. This CDR3 is built from 13 residues. The DNA for the CDR3 is TGTGCCAGCAGCTTGTCAGGGGCAGAGACCCAGTACTTC. Translated, it gives CASSLSGAETQYF.

The chain combines TRBV2 with TRBJ2-1; TRBD1 aligns across 11 bases. With V trimmed by 6 bases and J by 7 bases, 8 bases remained unmatched. Germline CDR1 SNHLY, CDR2 FYNNEI. This CDR3 is 15 amino acids long. In DNA form, the CDR3 reads TGTGCCAGCAGCACTGGACAGGGGGCGCGGAATGAGCAGTTCTTC. Its translation: CASSTGQGARNEQFF.

A remark on this clone: An end of the junction differs from the germline gene, which may be a read error. J is TRBJ2-1 and V is TRBV11-2; 12 nucleotides line up with TRBD2. This CDR3 region has 12 residues. Germline V gives CDR1 SGHAT, CDR2 FQNNGV. This CDR3 is CASSPSGGGRIF. CDR3 nucleotide sequence: TGTGCCAGCAGCCCTAGCGGGGGGGGAAGGATCTTC.

The chain links TRBV5-1 to TRBJ1-4; no firm D call. The CDR3 runs 15 residues. Germline lookup yields CDR1 SGHRS and CDR2 YFSETQ. V lost 0 bases, J lost 8 bases, and 14 bases lay in between. The CDR3 DNA reads TGCGCCAGCAGCTTGGAGGCCTACAGAGGGGAAAAACTGTTTTTT. Translating it yields CASSLEAYRGEKLFF.

The chain couples TRBV29-1 to TRBJ1-1; D may be TRBD1 (6 bases). CDR1 SQVTM and CDR2 ANQGSEA come from the germline V gene. This CDR3 region has 12 residues. Trimming left V 7 bases short and J 7 bases short, with 16 bases between. The CDR3 region has the DNA TGCAGCGCCTCAGAGACAGGTCTTGAAGCTTTCTTT. This gives the protein CSASETGLEAFF.

V gene TRBV11-1 combines with J gene TRBJ1-2; D not resolved. V was pared by 5 bases and J by 0 bases, with 13 bases between. CDR3 length: 15 amino acids. Germline CDR1 is SGHAT and CDR2 is FQDESV (reference sequence). The CDR3 DNA follows: TGTGCCAGCAGCCCCCCGACGGGTCCTAACTATGGCTACACCTTC. Its protein product is CASSPPTGPNYGYTF.

In its sample, this clone was seen once. The V gene is TRBV28, the J gene TRBJ1-1, with 8 positions matching TRBD1. This CDR3 spans 11 amino acids. CDR1 and CDR2 from the germline V gene are MDHEN and SYDVKM. The trim removed 4 bases at V and 11 bases at J, leaving 3 bases unmatched. The CDR3 reads CASSSDRAAFF. CDR3 bases: TGTGCCAGCAGTTCGGACAGGGCGGCTTTCTTT. Full variable domain (outside the CDR3, taken from reference TRBV28 and TRBJ1-1): DVKVTQSSRYLVKRTGEKVFLECVQDMDHENMFWYRQDPGLGLRLIYFSYDVKMKEKGDIPEGYSVSREKKERFSLILESASTNQTSMYLCASSSDRAAFFGQGTRLTVV.

The rearrangement joins TRBV27 to TRBJ2-5, with TRBD1 identical over 9 bases. V trimming: 5 bases; J trimming: 3 bases; junction bases outside the gene matches: 10. This CDR3 comprises 16 residues. Germline CDR1 and CDR2: MNHEY and SMNVEV (reference sequence). CDR3 in DNA: TGTGCCAGCAGTCTCGGGGGACAGGGATGGGAAGAGACCCAGTACTTC. It encodes CASSLGGQGWEETQYF.

Turning to this clone: This may arise from a read error, as a much more abundant clone is one base away. The CDR3 does not end in the conserved phenylalanine or tryptophan, so this is likely a read error. The chain is built from TRBV5-1 and TRBJ1-6, with 9 positions matching TRBD1. Unmatched junction bases numbered 11, after V lost 4 bases and J lost 9 bases. Germline V lookup: CDR1 SGHRS, CDR2 YFSETQ. The CDR3 is 16 amino acids. Here the CDR3 DNA reads TGCGCCAGCAGCCTGGGACAGGGATGGGGTAGTTCACCCCTCCACCTT. Residues: CASSLGQGWGSSPLHL.

V and J are TRBV5-5 and TRBJ1-1; TRBD1 might be the D (6 bases). V was trimmed by 3 bases and J by 0 bases, leaving 15 bases between them. The CDR3 has 16 amino acids. The germline V gene has CDR1 SGHKS and CDR2 YYEKEE (reference sequence). The CDR3 DNA is TGTGCCAGCAGCTATACTTCAGGGGCCTTGAACACTGAAGCTTTCTTT. Encoded protein: CASSYTSGALNTEAFF.

The chain links TRBV20-1 to TRBJ1-1; D gene ambiguous. V was cut by 3 bases and J by 3 bases, with 5 bases left in between. This CDR3 has 11 amino acids. Germline V gives CDR1 DFQATT, CDR2 SNEGSKA (reference sequence). This CDR3 reads CSARSDTEAFF. The CDR3 region has the DNA TGCAGTGCTAGGTCGGACACTGAAGCTTTCTTT.

In this sample, this clone turned up once. The chain recombines TRBV27 with TRBJ2-7; TRBD1 agrees at 7 bases. Germline values: CDR1 MNHEY, CDR2 SMNVEV (reference sequence). The V gene end was trimmed by 7 bases and the J gene end by 4 bases; junction bases not matched to a gene: 7. This CDR3 has 13 amino acids. This chain's CDR3 is CASTRGPKYEQYF. The CDR3 DNA follows: TGTGCCAGCACGAGGGGGCCTAAATACGAGCAGTACTTC.

The count of this clone is one. The chain recombines TRBV6-5 with TRBJ1-6, with D uncertain. The CDR3 has 15 residues. The V end was cut by 5 bases, the J end by 7 bases, with 15 bases between. The V gene's germline CDR1 is MNHEY and CDR2 SVGAGI. The CDR3 loop is CASSLRTGTNSPLHF. The CDR3 nucleotides are TGTGCCAGCAGTCTGAGGACGGGAACAAATTCACCCCTCCACTTT.

The rearrangement uses TRBV5-1 and TRBJ2-7; D possibly corresponds to TRBD2 (6 bases). Trimming removed 0 bases from V and 1 base from J, with 14 bases in between. Germline values: CDR1 SGHRS, CDR2 YFSETQ. CDR3 size: 16 residues. The CDR3 nucleotides are TGCGCCAGCAGCTTGGCCGGGGGTCTTTTTTCCTACGAGCAGTACTTC. The encoded protein is CASSLAGGLFSYEQYF.

The rearrangement uses TRBV2 and TRBJ2-3; a possible D gene is TRBD2 (6 bases). Trimming pared 6 bases from V and 11 bases from J, leaving 18 bases between. Germline CDR1 SNHLY, CDR2 FYNNEI. CDR3 length equals 13 residues. The CDR3 DNA reads TGTGCCAGCAGACACTTACTAGCTACCGTGCAGTATTTT. This encodes CASRHLLATVQYF.

This chain joins TRBV18 and TRBJ1-1; 10 bases map to TRBD1. Germline V gene lookup returns CDR1 KGHSH and CDR2 LQKENI. With V trimmed by 5 bases and J by 4 bases, 7 bases remained unmatched. The CDR3 has 15 residues. CDR3 protein: CASSDRDRGVTEAFF. The CDR3 nucleotides are TGTGCCAGCTCAGACCGGGACAGGGGCGTCACTGAAGCTTTCTTT.